A selection of T cell receptor beta chains follows, all from one sample in a study of blood T cell repertoires in COVID-19. The assay was immunoSEQ multiplex PCR, and TCRdb's table has in-frame clones only and misses some. Of approximately 90,000 clones detected, 81% appear once; the ten largest clones hold roughly 25%. Source material: peripheral blood. These receptors all come from a man older than 75 with active or convalescent COVID-19. The CDR3 runs from the conserved cysteine through the conserved F or W. D genes are given only for firm matches. Only some rows state a clone size, as once, few, many or a class for expanded clones.

size,V,D,J,DNA,CDR3
.,TRBV7-2,.,TRBJ1-3,TGTGCCAGCAGCTTATCCCGGTCTGGAAACACCATATATTTT,CASSLSRSGNTIYF
once,TRBV24-1,.,TRBJ2-2,TGTGCCACCAGTGCCCTAGGACAGCCGTGGGAGCTGTTTTTT,CATSALGQPWELFF
.,TRBV7-2,.,TRBJ2-5,TGTGCCAGCAGCTTAGCGACGGCGGGACAGACCCAGTACTTC,CASSLATAGQTQYF
.,TRBV5-1,.,TRBJ2-1,TGCGCCAGCAGCTTGGATCAGGGGTCCTACAATGAGCAGTTCTTC,CASSLDQGSYNEQFF
.,TRBV27,TRBD2,TRBJ2-7,TGTGCCAGCAGTCCCACGGGGGGTGGGGGGAGAGGCGAGCAGTACTTC,CASSPTGGGGRGEQYF
.,TRBV28,.,TRBJ2-2,TGTGCCAGCAGTTTACAGGGTTCCGGGGAGCTGTTTTTT,CASSLQGSGELFF
.,TRBV30,.,TRBJ1-1,TGTGCCTGGAGCGCAGGGGTTGTGAACACTGAAGCTTTCTTT,CAWSAGVVNTEAFF
few,TRBV27,.,TRBJ2-1,TGTGCCAGCGGGCCACCAGGGTTCCATGAGCAGTTCTTC,CASGPPGFHEQFF
.,TRBV11-1,.,TRBJ2-7,TGTGCCAGCAGCTTAAGCAGGGTTCACGAGCAGTACTTC,CASSLSRVHEQYF
.,TRBV7-9,.,TRBJ2-3,TGTGCCAGCAGCTTAATCGGACACCCGAACACAGATACGCAGTATTTT,CASSLIGHPNTDTQYF
few,TRBV19,TRBD2,TRBJ2-5,TGTGCCAGTAGTAGCACTAGCGGGGGACAAGAGACCCAGTACTTC,CASSSTSGGQETQYF
.,TRBV19,.,TRBJ1-5,TGTGCCAGTAGTATTCAAGCAGGGGAAATTGAGCCCCAGCATTTT,CASSIQAGEIEPQHF
.,TRBV7-2,.,TRBJ1-6,TGTGCCAGCAGCTTTGTGGGGCGCAGTAATTCACCCCTCCACTTT,CASSFVGRSNSPLHF
.,TRBV5-1,.,TRBJ2-2,TGCGCCAGCAGCTTAAGATCGGGATCGAACACCGGGGAGCTGTTTTTT,CASSLRSGSNTGELFF
.,TRBV7-2,.,TRBJ1-1,TGTGCCAGCAGCGGCAGGGTTGGGACTGAAGCTTTCTTT,CASSGRVGTEAFF
.,TRBV18,TRBD1,TRBJ1-1,TGTGCCAGCTCACTCCCGGGACAGGGGCCTAAAGCTTTCTTT,CASSLPGQGPKAFF
few,TRBV28,.,TRBJ1-3,TGTGCCAGCAGTTTATTGGTGGGGCCAGACTCTGGAAACACCATATATTTT,CASSLLVGPDSGNTIYF
.,TRBV6-2/TRBV6-3,.,TRBJ1-2,TGTGCCAGCAGTTATGGTGGCGGGGCGGAAGGCTACACCTTC,CASSYGGGAEGYTF
.,TRBV9,.,TRBJ1-1,TGTGCCAGCAGCGCCGCGGGTGTGGGGGGAGCTTTCTTT,CASSAAGVGGAFF
.,TRBV15,.,TRBJ2-7,TGTGCCACCAGCAAAGGGAGTTCCTACGAGCAGTACTTC,CATSKGSSYEQYF
.,TRBV19,TRBD1,TRBJ2-7,TGTGCCAGTAGTACGATAGGACAGGACGAATACGAGCAGTACTTC,CASSTIGQDEYEQYF
.,TRBV14,.,TRBJ1-2,TGTGCCAGCGCCCGGCAAGCAGGGGCCCTCTATGGCTACACCTTC,CASARQAGALYGYTF
.,TRBV7-2,TRBD2,TRBJ2-3,TGTGCCAGCAGCAAGACTAGCGGGGGGGCGTATTTCTATACGCAGTATTTT,CASSKTSGGAYFYTQYF
.,TRBV7-9,TRBD1,TRBJ2-7,TGTGCCAGCAGCGGAAACGACAGGGGTTTGTACGAGCAGTACTTC,CASSGNDRGLYEQYF
.,TRBV7-8,.,TRBJ2-7,TGTGCCAGCAGCCAAACCTCGGACGAGCAGTACTTC,CASSQTSDEQYF
few,TRBV10-2,.,TRBJ2-7,TGCGCCAGTCGCCCAGGGCTCTCCTACGAGCAGTACTTC,CASRPGLSYEQYF
.,TRBV5-4,TRBD1,TRBJ2-1,TGTGCCAGCAGCCGGGACAGACCTATTAACAATGAGCAGTTCTTC,CASSRDRPINNEQFF
.,TRBV30,TRBD2,TRBJ2-3,TGTGCCTGGACCCCCGGGGGGTCCGACACAGATACGCAGTATTTT,CAWTPGGSDTDTQYF
.,TRBV28,TRBD1,TRBJ1-5,TGTGCCAGCCGTCAGGGGGCGCGGGGAAATCAGCCCCAGCATTTT,CASRQGARGNQPQHF
.,TRBV9,TRBD1,TRBJ1-4,TGTGCCAGCAGCGTAGGTACAGGGGCCCTTCCTAATGAAAAACTGTTTTTT,CASSVGTGALPNEKLFF
.,TRBV3-1/TRBV3-2,.,TRBJ2-3,TGTGCCAGCAGCCAGGCAGCGCCCCGCACAGATACGCAGTATTTT,CASSQAAPRTDTQYF
few,TRBV10-3,TRBD1,TRBJ1-5,TGTGCCATCAGTGAAGAGGGACAGGGGAATAGCAATCAGCCCCAGCATTTT,CAISEEGQGNSNQPQHF
.,TRBV4-1,TRBD1,TRBJ1-3,TGCGCCAGCAGCCTTGGGACAGGGACAGGAAACACCATATATTTT,CASSLGTGTGNTIYF
few,TRBV7-2,TRBD2,TRBJ2-3,TGTGCCAGCAGCCTGACTAGCGGGGGAAGAGATACGCAGTATTTT,CASSLTSGGRDTQYF
.,TRBV28,TRBD1,TRBJ2-7,TGTGCCAGCACAGGACAGGGAAGGTTCTACGAGCAGTACTTC,CASTGQGRFYEQYF
.,TRBV11-1,.,TRBJ2-5,TGTGCCAGCAGCCGCCTAACCCAAGAGACCCAGTACTTC,CASSRLTQETQYF
.,TRBV18,.,TRBJ1-1,TGTGCCAGCTCACCCAACAGGGAGAACACTGAAGCTTTCTTT,CASSPNRENTEAFF
.,TRBV28,TRBD1,TRBJ2-7,TGTGCCAGCAGTTCCGGGACAGTACCCTACGAGCAGTACTTC,CASSSGTVPYEQYF